The 25 T cell receptor beta chains presented below share a single source sample, sequenced in a study of blood T cell repertoires in COVID-19. Sequenced by immunoSEQ multiplex PCR; TCRdb stores in-frame clones only, minus some. The table lists about 400,000 clones, around nine tenths of them singletons. Sequencing was carried out using PBMCs or T cells enriched from blood (not recorded which). All receptors derive from a woman aged 25-40 years who had recovered from COVID-19.

This chain links TRBV10-3 with TRBJ2-3; D is ambiguous. Between the trimmed V and J ends, which lost 10 bases and 0 bases, there was a span of 17 bases. The CDR3 is 15 amino acids. Germline assignment: CDR1 ENHRY and CDR2 SYGVKD. CDR3 bases: TGTGCCACCCGACCAGGCCGGTCTAGCACAGATACGCAGTATTTT. As protein: CATRPGRSSTDTQYF.

The chain joins TRBV24-1 to TRBJ2-7, with TRBD2 matching over 9 bases. This CDR3 spans 16 amino acids. V shed 3 bases, J shed 3 bases, and the junction held 8 bases outside the gene matches. The V gene's germline CDR1 is KGHDR and CDR2 SFDVKD. The CDR3 reads CATSDAAASGIYEQYF. CDR3 DNA: TGTGCCACCAGTGATGCCGCAGCTAGCGGGATCTACGAGCAGTACTTC.

The chain couples TRBV5-1 to TRBJ2-5, with 7 bases that match TRBD1. This CDR3 region has 14 residues. Germline CDR1 SGHRS, CDR2 YFSETQ. Trimming at V came to 7 bases and at J to 5 bases, leaving 11 bases not matched to a gene. DNA for the CDR3: TGCGCCAGCCGCAGAACAGGGGTTAGTGAGACCCAGTACTTC. Translating it yields CASRRTGVSETQYF.

The chain uses TRBV10-2 and TRBJ2-7; D gene uncertain. Trimming took 4 bases from V and 1 from J, leaving 8 bases between them. The CDR3 is 13 amino acids. Germline V gene data show CDR1 as WSHSY and CDR2 as SAAADI. CDR3 sequence: CASSGDSSYEQYF. CDR3 bases: TGCGCCAGCAGTGGAGATAGTTCCTACGAGCAGTACTTC.

The gene calls are TRBV6-5 and TRBJ1-6; 8 nucleotides align to TRBD1. This CDR3 has 12 residues. Per germline, CDR1 MNHEY and CDR2 SVGAGI. J gave up 16 bases and V 5 bases, and 7 bases lay outside the gene matches. The CDR3 coding sequence is TGTGCCAGCAGTCGGGACAGGCAAGAACTCCACTTT. Amino acid sequence: CASSRDRQELHF.

The rearrangement joins TRBV6-1 to TRBJ2-3, with 12 nucleotides matching TRBD1. The germline V gene has CDR1 MNHNS and CDR2 SASEGT. CDR3 length equals 16 residues. Trimming removed 4 bases from V and 4 bases from J; junction bases left unmatched: 6. CDR3 sequence reads: CASSAGTGGGSDTQYF. As DNA, the CDR3 is TGTGCCAGCAGTGCAGGGACAGGGGGCGGATCAGATACGCAGTATTTT.

This clone was seen a single time. V gene TRBV16 combines with J gene TRBJ1-2, with D possibly being TRBD1 (5 bases). Germline V lookup: CDR1 KGHSY, CDR2 FQNENV. V dropped 2 bases and J dropped 4 bases, with 14 bases sitting between them. This CDR3 is built from 15 residues. CDR3 sequence: CASSQRAGSFYGYTF. CDR3 bases: TGTGCCAGCAGCCAACGGGCAGGGTCGTTCTATGGCTACACCTTC.

The rearrangement uses TRBV10-3 and TRBJ1-2, with 8 bases lining up with TRBD1. With 6 bases clipped from V and 2 bases from J, the junction kept 2 bases outside the gene matches. Germline lookup yields CDR1 ENHRY and CDR2 SYGVKD. The CDR3 length is 13 residues. The CDR3 region is CAIRGQENYGYTF. The CDR3, as DNA: TGTGCCATCAGGGGACAGGAAAACTATGGCTACACCTTC.

This chain links TRBV7-2 with TRBJ1-2; D gene unclear. From germline, CDR1 is SGHTA and CDR2 FQGNSA. Trimming removed 0 bases from V and 5 bases from J, with 16 bases in between. This CDR3 has 16 residues. CDR3 protein: CASSLAGTLRGYGYTF. In nucleotides, the CDR3 is TGTGCCAGCAGCTTAGCGGGAACTTTACGGGGTTATGGCTACACCTTC.

This clone was observed a single time. The chain links TRBV5-1 to TRBJ1-5, with 10 bases matching TRBD1. Looked up from germline, CDR1 is SGHRS and CDR2 is YFSETQ. The CDR3 covers 15 residues. The ends lost 6 bases at V and 4 bases at J; junction bases unmatched: 7. CDR3 loop: CASKMDRGENQPQHF. Written as DNA, the CDR3 is TGCGCCAGCAAAATGGACAGGGGGGAAAATCAGCCCCAGCATTTT.

This chain links TRBV6-5 with TRBJ1-4; possible D gene TRBD1, 5 bases. The V gene lost 2 bases and the J gene lost 7 bases, with 8 bases spanning the gap. From germline, CDR1 is MNHEY and CDR2 SVGAGI. The CDR3 totals 13 residues. The CDR3 bases are TGTGCCAGCAGTTACGGACATGGTGAAAAACTGTTTTTT. Translation: CASSYGHGEKLFF.

The CDR3 region has the DNA TGTGCCAGCAGCTTAGCCACTCTAGCGGGAGGACGCATTCACACCGGGGAGCTGTTTTTT. Residues: CASSLATLAGGRIHTGELFF. The chain has TRBV7-7 and TRBJ2-2; 11 bases map to TRBD2. The germline V gene has CDR1 SSHAT and CDR2 FNYEAQ (reference sequence). V dropped 0 bases and J dropped 3; count of bases not matched to a gene: 12. The CDR3 runs 20 residues. The variable domain in full, with the rest retrieved from reference TRBV7-7 and TRBJ2-2, is GAGVSQSPRYKVTKRGQDVTLRCDPISSHATLYWYQQALGQGPEFLTYFNYEAQPDKSGLPSDRFSAERPEGSISTLTIQRTEQRDSAMYRCASSLATLAGGRIHTGELFFGEGSRLTVL.

The chain recombines TRBV6-5 with TRBJ2-5, with TRBD1 as a possible D gene (6 bases). Trimming removed 6 bases from V and 5 bases from J, with 7 bases in between. This CDR3 region has 11 residues. The germline V gene has CDR1 MNHEY and CDR2 SVGAGI. CDR3 bases: TGTGCCAGCAGCCAGGGGGAGACCCAGTACTTC. Translation gives CASSQGETQYF.

The chain is built from TRBV5-1 and TRBJ1-6; TRBD1 matches 8 bases. V lost 1 base, J lost 9 bases, and 6 bases stayed unmatched. The CDR3 has 15 residues. Germline-derived CDR1 and CDR2 are SGHRS and YFSETQ. CDR3 residues: CASSLSQGASSPLHF. CDR3 nucleotide sequence: TGCGCCAGCAGCTTGTCCCAGGGGGCGAGTTCACCCCTCCACTTT.

This chain uses TRBV6-5 with TRBJ2-1; TRBD1 is a possible D gene (8 bases). The CDR3 totals 15 residues. Looked up from germline, CDR1 is MNHEY and CDR2 is SVGAGI. The V end was cut by 6 bases, the J end by 0 bases, with 12 bases between. The CDR3 coding sequence is TGTGCCAGCAGACAGGGGGGGAGCTCCTACAATGAGCAGTTCTTC. Translated, it gives CASRQGGSSYNEQFF.

The chain combines TRBV4-2 with TRBJ2-5; TRBD1 might be the D (6 bases). V was cut by 0 bases and J by 4 bases, with 6 bases left in between. The V gene's germline CDR1 is LGHNA and CDR2 YNFKEQ. The CDR3 sequence is 13 residues long. The CDR3, as DNA: TGTGCCAGCAGCCAAGACAGGGGAGAGACCCAGTACTTC. The encoded protein is CASSQDRGETQYF.

The chain combines TRBV5-5 with TRBJ1-2; 8 bases are a match to TRBD1. This CDR3 region has 14 residues. The junction had 7 bases not matched to a gene; V was cut back by 6 bases and J by 3 bases. The germline V gene has CDR1 SGHKS and CDR2 YYEKEE (reference sequence). The CDR3 loop reads CASTPRGPDYGYTF. The CDR3 DNA reads as TGTGCCAGCACCCCCAGGGGGCCGGACTATGGCTACACCTTC.

The rearrangement links TRBV12-3 or TRBV12-4 to TRBJ2-7, with unresolved D. The CDR3 consists of 11 residues. Trimming pared 4 bases from V and 4 bases from J, leaving 5 bases between. CDR3 nucleotides: TGTGCCAGCAGTTGGCTTTACGAGCAGTACTTC. It encodes CASSWLYEQYF.

The J gene is TRBJ2-1, the V gene TRBV24-1, with TRBD1 matching over 8 bases. With V trimmed by 2 bases and J by 0 bases, 5 bases remained unmatched. This CDR3 spans 17 amino acids. The germline gives CDR1 KGHDR, CDR2 SFDVKD. CDR3 DNA sequence: TGTGCCACCAGTGATTCAGAGGGACAGGCCTCCTACAATGAGCAGTTCTTC. It translates to CATSDSEGQASYNEQFF.

The CDR3 DNA follows: TGTGCCAGCAGCTTCCCTCAGACAGGGGGCGAGGCAGAGACCCAGTACTTC. It is translated as CASSFPQTGGEAETQYF. The V call is TRBV7-9, the J call TRBJ2-5; 10 bases align to TRBD1. J gave up 4 bases and V 3 bases, and 11 bases lay outside the gene matches. CDR3 length equals 17 residues. Germline values: CDR1 SEHNR, CDR2 FQNEAQ (reference sequence).

The rearrangement links TRBV18 to TRBJ1-2; TRBD1 might be the D (6 bases). V dropped 1 base and J dropped 3 bases, with 15 bases sitting between them. The CDR3 covers 16 residues. Germline loops: CDR1 KGHSH, CDR2 LQKENI. The CDR3 loop is CASSPRGDRTYYGYTF. Written as DNA, the CDR3 is TGTGCCAGCTCACCACGGGGCGACAGGACGTACTATGGCTACACCTTC. Drawing the rest from reference TRBV18 and TRBJ1-2, the complete variable domain is NAGVMQNPRHLVRRRGQEARLRCSPMKGHSHVYWYRQLPEEGLKFMVYLQKENIIDESGMPKERFSAEFPKEGPSILRIQQVVRGDSAAYFCASSPRGDRTYYGYTFGSGTRLTVV.

CDR3 amino acids: CATRETNNSPLHF. The CDR3 region has the DNA TGTGCCACTCGGGAGACTAATAATTCACCCCTCCACTTT. J is TRBJ1-6 and V is TRBV19; D is unresolved. V lost 10 bases and J lost 5, with 12 bases in between. This CDR3 has 13 residues. Germline V gene sequence: CDR1 LNHDA, CDR2 SQIVND (reference sequence).

The chain employs TRBV7-3 and TRBJ1-1, with 8 nucleotides matching TRBD1. There are 14 residues in the CDR3. V dropped 5 bases and J dropped 0; count of bases not matched to a gene: 2. Germline V lookup: CDR1 SGHTA, CDR2 FQGTGA. This CDR3 reads CASSKQGVNTEAFF. CDR3 sequence (DNA): TGTGCCAGCAGCAAACAGGGGGTGAACACTGAAGCTTTCTTT.

In this sample, this clone turned up a few times. The V gene is TRBV2, the J gene TRBJ1-1; no clear D gene. CDR1 is SNHLY and CDR2 is FYNNEI in the germline V gene. Trimming removed 6 bases at V and 0 bases at J, with 14 bases between. This CDR3 region has 15 residues. CDR3 nucleotides: TGTGCCAGCAGCCCTATGAGCAGGTTGAACACTGAAGCTTTCTTT. It encodes CASSPMSRLNTEAFF.

This clone is a singleton in its sample. The CDR3 is CASSEPRGRAGELFF. Here the CDR3 DNA reads TGTGCCAGCAGTGAGCCCAGGGGGCGGGCCGGGGAGCTGTTTTTT. The rearrangement joins TRBV2 to TRBJ2-2; 8 bases match TRBD1. V lost 3 bases and J lost 6; bases outside the gene matches: 6. CDR3 length: 15 amino acids. The germline V gene has CDR1 SNHLY and CDR2 FYNNEI.